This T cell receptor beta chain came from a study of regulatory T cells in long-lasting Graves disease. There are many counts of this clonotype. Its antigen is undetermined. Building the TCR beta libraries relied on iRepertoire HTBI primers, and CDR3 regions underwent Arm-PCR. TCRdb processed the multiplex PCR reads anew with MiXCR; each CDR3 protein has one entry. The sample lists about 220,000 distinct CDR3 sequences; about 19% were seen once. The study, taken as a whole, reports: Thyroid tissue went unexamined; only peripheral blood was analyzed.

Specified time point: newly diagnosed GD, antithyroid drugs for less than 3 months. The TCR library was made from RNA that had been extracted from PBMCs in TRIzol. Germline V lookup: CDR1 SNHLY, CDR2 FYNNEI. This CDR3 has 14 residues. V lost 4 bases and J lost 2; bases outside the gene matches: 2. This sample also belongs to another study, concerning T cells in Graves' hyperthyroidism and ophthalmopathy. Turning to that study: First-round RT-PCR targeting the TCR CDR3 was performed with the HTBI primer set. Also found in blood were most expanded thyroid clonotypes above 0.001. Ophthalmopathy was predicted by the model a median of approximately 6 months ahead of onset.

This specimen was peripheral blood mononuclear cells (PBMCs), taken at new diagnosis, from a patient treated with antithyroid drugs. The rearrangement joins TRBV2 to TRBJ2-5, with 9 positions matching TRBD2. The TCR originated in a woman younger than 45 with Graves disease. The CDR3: CASSGGRVQETQYF. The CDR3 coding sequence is TGTGCCAGCAGTGGCGGGAGGGTTCAAGAGACCCAGTACTTC.